Each of the 20 T cell receptor beta chains below was sequenced from the same sample in a study of shared clonotypes between healthy human individuals (dated by TCRdb to between 2020 and 2021). Library preparation used the immunoSEQ multiplex PCR assay. Drawn from immuneACCESS, this table holds only the in-frame rearrangements with V and J called that TCRdb kept. Clones are partly lost; checked studies trace under half to an unresolved V gene and leave the rest unexplained. A total of about 190,000 clones appear in this sample, 65% to 80% of them only once. The leading ten clones occupy roughly 10% of the sample. Sequenced material: memory CD4+ T cells sorted from blood. According to the study, the label for this sample's cell subset or site signals: CD45RA-negative fraction. The receptors shown here come from a man aged 30-40 years in good health.

This clone was detected only a few times. The chain uses TRBV10-3 and TRBJ2-3; no clear D gene. V lost 5 bases and J 3 bases, leaving 9 bases between the germline ends. The CDR3 covers 13 residues. Per germline, CDR1 ENHRY and CDR2 SYGVKD. Written as DNA, the CDR3 is TGTGCCATCAGTCCCGGAGATACAGATACGCAGTATTTT. Its translation is CAISPGDTDTQYF.

The genes are TRBV10-2 and TRBJ2-5, with 11 bases fitting TRBD2. Germline-derived CDR1 and CDR2 are WSHSY and SAAADI. This CDR3 contains 17 residues. J gave up 7 bases and V 3 bases, and 13 bases lay outside the gene matches. The CDR3 sequence: CASSEVVLLAGVMTQYF. Written as DNA, the CDR3 is TGCGCCAGCAGTGAAGTAGTTCTACTAGCGGGAGTAATGACCCAGTACTTC.

V and J are TRBV5-1 and TRBJ2-1; D gene ambiguous. Germline-derived CDR1 and CDR2 are SGHRS and YFSETQ. Trimming took off 1 base at V and 3 bases at J, with 11 bases between the two ends. There are 15 residues in the CDR3. The CDR3 nucleotides are TGCGCCAGCAGCTTGTCTTCGGCCCTCTACAATGAGCAGTTCTTC. Residues: CASSLSSALYNEQFF. The variable domain in full, with the rest retrieved from reference TRBV5-1 and TRBJ2-1, is KAGVTQTPRYLIKTRGQQVTLSCSPISGHRSVSWYQQTPGQGLQFLFEYFSETQRNKGNFPGRFSGRQFSNSRSEMNVSTLELGDSALYLCASSLSSALYNEQFFGPGTRLTVL.

In its sample, this clone was seen once. The rearrangement uses TRBV5-1 and TRBJ2-2; 7 bases align to TRBD2. J lost 6 bases, V lost 0 bases, and 8 bases had no gene match. The CDR3 is 16 amino acids. Germline V gene data show CDR1 as SGHRS and CDR2 as YFSETQ. CDR3 nucleotide sequence: TGCGCCAGCAGCTTGGGAGGCGGGAGCATCTCCGGGGAGCTGTTTTTT. Translating it yields CASSLGGGSISGELFF.

A word on this clone: This may come from a read error, since a much larger clone is one base off. This chain connects TRBV6-1 to TRBJ2-5, with TRBD1 matching over 7 bases. V lost 5 bases, J lost 1 base, and 1 base stayed unmatched. Per the germline V gene, CDR1 is MNHNS and CDR2 is SASEGT. The CDR3 covers 13 residues. The CDR3 loop reads CASSRDSQETQYF. CDR3 coding DNA: TGTGCCAGCAGTCGGGACAGCCAAGAGACCCAGTACTTC.

There are a few counts of this clone. This rearrangement joins TRBV29-1 to TRBJ1-4; the D gene is possibly TRBD1 (6 bases). Germline CDR1 and CDR2: SQVTM and ANQGSEA. Trimming took 7 bases from V and 8 from J, leaving 14 bases between them. The CDR3 length is 12 residues. The CDR3 loop is CSGGGSGEKLFF. In nucleotides, the CDR3 is TGCAGCGGAGGGGGGTCTGGGGAAAAACTGTTTTTT.

In this sample, this clone turned up a few times. The rearrangement links TRBV5-8 to TRBJ1-2; D gene unclear. CDR1 is SGHTS, CDR2 YDEGEE, per germline. The CDR3 has 14 amino acids. Deletions cut 2 bases from V and 4 bases from J, with 12 bases between. The DNA for the CDR3 is TGTGCCAGCAGCTTCGGGCCAGCACTCTATGGCTACACCTTC. This encodes CASSFGPALYGYTF. The full variable domain, completed using reference TRBV5-8 and TRBJ1-2, is EAGVTQSPTHLIKTRGQQATLRCSPISGHTSVYWYQQALGLGLQFLLWYDEGEERNRGNFPPRFSGRQFPNYSSELNVNALELEDSALYLCASSFGPALYGYTFGSGTRLTVV.

This chain links TRBV5-4 with TRBJ2-1, with 7 bases aligning to TRBD1. V shed 2 bases and J 10 bases; nucleotides not matched to a gene: 9. The germline V gene encodes CDR1 SGHNT and CDR2 YYREEE (reference sequence). This CDR3 spans 14 amino acids. The CDR3 DNA reads as TGTGCCAGCAGCTTAGAGAGACAGGGAAGCGAGCAGTTCTTC. Protein sequence: CASSLERQGSEQFF.

The CDR3 spells CASSLNPNFNTGELFF. The CDR3 DNA reads TGTGCCAGCAGCTTAAACCCTAACTTCAACACCGGGGAGCTGTTTTTT. This rearrangement joins TRBV7-6 to TRBJ2-2; D not certain. CDR1 and CDR2 from the germline V gene are SGHVS and FNYEAQ. V lost 2 bases and J 2 bases, leaving 12 bases between the germline ends. CDR3 length equals 16 residues. Filled out from reference TRBV7-6 and TRBJ2-2, the complete variable domain reads GAGVSQSPRYKVTKRGQDVALRCDPISGHVSLYWYRQALGQGPEFLTYFNYEAQQDKSGLPNDRFSAERPEGSISTLTIQRTEQRDSAMYRCASSLNPNFNTGELFFGEGSRLTVL.

This clone was counted at least ten times. V gene TRBV7-3 combines with J gene TRBJ1-2, with D unresolved. The V and J ends lost 5 bases and 8 bases respectively, with 21 bases between them. There are 15 residues in the CDR3. The V gene's germline CDR1 is SGHTA and CDR2 FQGTGA. The CDR3 nucleotides are TGTGCCAGCAGCCCTCCGGGGAGGGTCTCTAAAGGCTACACCTTC. This codes for CASSPPGRVSKGYTF. Full variable domain (remainder filled in from reference TRBV7-3 and TRBJ1-2): GAGVSQTPSNKVTEKGKYVELRCDPISGHTALYWYRQSLGQGPEFLIYFQGTGAADDSGLPNDRFFAVRPEGSVSTLKIQRTERGDSAVYLCASSPPGRVSKGYTFGSGTRLTVV.

The chain recombines TRBV6-1 with TRBJ2-1; D remains unclear. Germline lookup yields CDR1 MNHNS and CDR2 SASEGT. This CDR3 has 14 amino acids. Trimming took 0 bases from V and 6 from J, leaving 9 bases between them. This CDR3 is CASSEAHRPNEQFF. The CDR3 nucleotides are TGTGCCAGCAGTGAAGCGCACAGACCCAATGAGCAGTTCTTC.

The chain employs TRBV27 and TRBJ2-7, with 13 bases fitting TRBD2. V shed 6 bases, J shed 2 bases, and the junction held 10 bases outside the gene matches. The CDR3 sequence is 17 residues long. Germline V gene sequence: CDR1 MNHEY, CDR2 SMNVEV (reference sequence). The CDR3: CASSARTSGRLPYEQYF. In DNA, the CDR3 is TGTGCCAGCAGCGCACGGACTAGCGGGAGATTGCCCTACGAGCAGTACTTC.

V gene TRBV11-2 combines with J gene TRBJ1-1; unclear D gene. The V gene's germline CDR1 is SGHAT and CDR2 FQNNGV. V was clipped by 1 base and J by 0 bases, with 6 bases between them. The CDR3 extends over 14 amino acids. CDR3 coding DNA: TGTGCCAGCAGCTTAGCGCATTTGAACACTGAAGCTTTCTTT. This gives the protein CASSLAHLNTEAFF.

This clone was counted once. V gene TRBV6-5 combines with J gene TRBJ2-5, with D possibly called TRBD1 or TRBD2 (7 bases each). This CDR3 has 15 residues. Per the germline V gene, CDR1 is MNHEY and CDR2 is SVGAGI. V was pared by 7 bases and J by 5 bases, with 20 bases between. CDR3 protein: CASNPRQGGPETQYF. The CDR3 nucleotides read TGTGCCAGCAACCCGAGACAGGGAGGGCCTGAGACCCAGTACTTC.

This clone was counted only a few times. CDR3 region: CASTESNYEQYF. Here the CDR3 DNA reads TGTGCCAGCACCGAGAGTAATTACGAGCAGTACTTC. This chain connects TRBV28 to TRBJ2-7; D gene ambiguous. Germline V gene lookup returns CDR1 MDHEN and CDR2 SYDVKM. V dropped 7 bases and J dropped 4 bases, with 11 bases sitting between them. The CDR3 loop spans 12 amino acids.

This clone occurred a few times. V is TRBV9 and J is TRBJ2-2; no firm D call. This CDR3 is 16 amino acids long. Per germline, CDR1 SGDLS and CDR2 YYNGEE. V lost 0 bases and J 4 bases, leaving 13 bases between the germline ends. The CDR3 sequence is CASSVEISMITGELFF. CDR3 in DNA: TGTGCCAGCAGCGTAGAAATAAGTATGATCACCGGGGAGCTGTTTTTT.

The chain joins TRBV19 to TRBJ2-7; D might be TRBD1 (5 bases). The CDR3 extends over 13 amino acids. V gave up 9 bases and J gave up 9 bases, with 21 bases separating them. Germline CDR1 is LNHDA and CDR2 is SQIVND (reference sequence). The CDR3 DNA reads TGTGCCAGCTCTCCTGGGGCGGCTATAGGGCAGTACTTC. It encodes CASSPGAAIGQYF.

In this sample, this clone turned up many times. The chain carries TRBV5-1 and TRBJ2-1, with 12 bases lining up with TRBD2. Trimming took 0 bases from V and 7 from J; bases not matched to a gene: 5. The CDR3 has 16 residues. From germline, CDR1 is SGHRS and CDR2 YFSETQ. Here the CDR3 reads CASSLELAGGWNEQFF. CDR3 coding DNA: TGCGCCAGCAGCTTGGAACTAGCGGGAGGTTGGAATGAGCAGTTCTTC.

The chain uses TRBV10-2 and TRBJ2-7, with D possibly TRBD1 on 6 matching bases. Per the germline V gene, CDR1 is WSHSY and CDR2 is SAAADI. The CDR3 totals 13 residues. V dropped 6 bases and J dropped 2 bases, with 11 bases sitting between them. CDR3 DNA sequence: TGCGCCAGCAGCAGGGGTGGCGCCTACGAGCAGTACTTC. It encodes CASSRGGAYEQYF.

The rearrangement links TRBV7-8 to TRBJ2-5; 10 positions agree with TRBD2. The germline V gene encodes CDR1 SGHVS and CDR2 FQNEAQ. The J segment lost 3 bases and the V segment lost 1 base, leaving 2 bases of the junction unmatched. The CDR3 length is 15 residues. CDR3: CASSLVSGRKETQYF. CDR3 sequence (DNA): TGTGCCAGCAGCTTAGTTAGCGGGAGGAAAGAGACCCAGTACTTC.